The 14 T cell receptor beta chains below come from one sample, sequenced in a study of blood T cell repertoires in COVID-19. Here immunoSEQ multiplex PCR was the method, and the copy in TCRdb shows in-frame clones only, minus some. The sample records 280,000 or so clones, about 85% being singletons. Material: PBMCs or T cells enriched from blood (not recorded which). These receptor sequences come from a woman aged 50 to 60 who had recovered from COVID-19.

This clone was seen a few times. CDR3 in DNA: TGTGCCAGCAGCCCGGACAGGGGCTCGGGCACTGAAGCTTTCTTT. It is translated as CASSPDRGSGTEAFF. The chain has TRBV11-2 and TRBJ1-1, with TRBD1 identical over 9 bases. Germline trimming cut 5 bases from V and 4 bases from J; bases unmatched to any gene: 8. CDR3 size: 15 residues. The V gene's germline CDR1 is SGHAT and CDR2 FQNNGV.

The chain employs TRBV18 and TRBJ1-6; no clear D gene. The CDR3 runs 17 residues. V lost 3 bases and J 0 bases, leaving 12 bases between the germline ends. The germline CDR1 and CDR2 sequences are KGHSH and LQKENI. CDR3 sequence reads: CASSPRLSSSYNSPLHF. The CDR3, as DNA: TGTGCCAGCTCACCCCGACTTTCGTCCTCCTATAATTCACCCCTCCACTTT. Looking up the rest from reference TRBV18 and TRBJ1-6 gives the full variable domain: NAGVMQNPRHLVRRRGQEARLRCSPMKGHSHVYWYRQLPEEGLKFMVYLQKENIIDESGMPKERFSAEFPKEGPSILRIQQVVRGDSAAYFCASSPRLSSSYNSPLHFGNGTRLTVT.

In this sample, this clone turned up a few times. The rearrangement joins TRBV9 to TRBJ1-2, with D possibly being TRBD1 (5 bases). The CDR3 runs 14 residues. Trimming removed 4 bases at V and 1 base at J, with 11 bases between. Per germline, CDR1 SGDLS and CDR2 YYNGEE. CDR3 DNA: TGTGCCAGCAGCTCGTGGGGGGTTAACTATGGCTACACCTTC. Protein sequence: CASSSWGVNYGYTF. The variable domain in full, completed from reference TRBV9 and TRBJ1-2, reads DSGVTQTPKHLITATGQRVTLRCSPRSGDLSVYWYQQSLDQGLQFLIQYYNGEERAKGNILERFSAQQFPDLHSELNLSSLELGDSALYFCASSSWGVNYGYTFGSGTRLTVV.

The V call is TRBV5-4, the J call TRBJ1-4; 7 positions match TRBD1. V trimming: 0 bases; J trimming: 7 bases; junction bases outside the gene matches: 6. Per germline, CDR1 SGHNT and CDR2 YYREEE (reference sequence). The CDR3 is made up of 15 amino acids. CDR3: CASSLVTGDSEKLFF. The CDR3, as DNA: TGTGCCAGCAGCTTGGTAACAGGGGACAGTGAAAAACTGTTTTTT.

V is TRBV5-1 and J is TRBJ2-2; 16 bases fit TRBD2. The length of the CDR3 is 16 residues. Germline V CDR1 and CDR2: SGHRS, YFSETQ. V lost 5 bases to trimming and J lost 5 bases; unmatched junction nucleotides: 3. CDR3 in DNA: TGCGCCAGCAGAGCGGGACTAGCGGGAGGGACCGGGGAGCTGTTTTTT. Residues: CASRAGLAGGTGELFF.

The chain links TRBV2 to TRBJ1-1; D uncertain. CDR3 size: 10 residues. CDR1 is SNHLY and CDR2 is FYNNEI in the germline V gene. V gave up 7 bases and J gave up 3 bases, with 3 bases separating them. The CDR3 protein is CASTDTEAFF. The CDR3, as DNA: TGTGCCAGCACCGACACTGAAGCTTTCTTT.

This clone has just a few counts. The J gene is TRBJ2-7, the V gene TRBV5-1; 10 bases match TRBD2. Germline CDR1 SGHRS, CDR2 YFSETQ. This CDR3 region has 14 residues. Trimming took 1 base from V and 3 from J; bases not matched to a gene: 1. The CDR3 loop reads CASSLPSGSYEQYF. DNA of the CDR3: TGCGCCAGCAGCTTGCCTAGCGGGAGCTACGAGCAGTACTTC.

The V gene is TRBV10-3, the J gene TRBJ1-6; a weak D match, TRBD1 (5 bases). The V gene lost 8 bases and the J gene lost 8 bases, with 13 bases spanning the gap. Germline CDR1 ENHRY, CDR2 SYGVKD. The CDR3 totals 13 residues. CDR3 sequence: CAIRRQTYSPLHF. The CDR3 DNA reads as TGTGCCATCCGTAGACAGACTTATTCACCCCTCCACTTT.

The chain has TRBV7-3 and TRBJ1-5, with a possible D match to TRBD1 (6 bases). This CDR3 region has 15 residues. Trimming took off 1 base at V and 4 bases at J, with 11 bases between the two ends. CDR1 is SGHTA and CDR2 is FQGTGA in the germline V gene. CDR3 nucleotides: TGTGCCAGCAGCTTAAATGGGGGCGAGAATCAGCCCCAGCATTTT. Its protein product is CASSLNGGENQPQHF.

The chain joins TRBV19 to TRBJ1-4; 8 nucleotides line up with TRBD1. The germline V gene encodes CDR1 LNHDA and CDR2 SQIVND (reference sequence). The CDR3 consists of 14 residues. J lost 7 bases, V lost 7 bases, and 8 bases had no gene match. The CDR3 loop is CASTPTGAREKLFF. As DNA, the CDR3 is TGTGCCAGTACCCCGACAGGGGCCCGTGAAAAACTGTTTTTT.

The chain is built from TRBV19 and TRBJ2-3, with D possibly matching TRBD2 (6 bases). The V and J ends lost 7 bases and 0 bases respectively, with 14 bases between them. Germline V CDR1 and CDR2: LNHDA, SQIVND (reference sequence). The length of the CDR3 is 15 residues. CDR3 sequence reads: CASKGPGTSTDTQYF. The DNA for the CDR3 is TGTGCCAGTAAGGGACCTGGGACTAGCACAGATACGCAGTATTTT.

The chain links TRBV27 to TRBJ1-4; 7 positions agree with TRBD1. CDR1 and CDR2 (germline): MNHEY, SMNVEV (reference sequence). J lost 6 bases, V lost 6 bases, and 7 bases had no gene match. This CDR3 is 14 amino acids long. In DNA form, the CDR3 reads TGTGCCAGCAGCCGACAGGGCGGGGATGAAAAACTGTTTTTT. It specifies CASSRQGGDEKLFF.

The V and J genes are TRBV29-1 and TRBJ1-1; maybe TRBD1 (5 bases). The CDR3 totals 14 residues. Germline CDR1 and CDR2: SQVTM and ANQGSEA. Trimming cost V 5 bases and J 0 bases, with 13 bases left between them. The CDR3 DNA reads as TGCAGCGTTCGGTGGGGCAGCATGAACACTGAAGCTTTCTTT. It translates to CSVRWGSMNTEAFF.

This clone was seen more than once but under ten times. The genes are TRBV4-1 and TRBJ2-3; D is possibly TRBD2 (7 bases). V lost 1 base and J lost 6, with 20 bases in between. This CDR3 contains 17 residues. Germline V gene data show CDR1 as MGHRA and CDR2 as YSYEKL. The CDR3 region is CASSQVGGGGRGDTQYF. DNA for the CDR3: TGCGCCAGCAGCCAAGTGGGAGGGGGGGGCCGTGGTGATACGCAGTATTTT.